These 30 T cell receptor beta chains originate from one sample sequenced in a study of blood T cell repertoires in COVID-19. TCRdb's copy holds only in-frame clones and misses some; the assay was immunoSEQ multiplex PCR. The data hold around 250,000 clones, with about 86% observed a single time. The source material was peripheral blood. These receptor sequences come from a man aged 18-30 years with active or convalescent COVID-19.

V gene TRBV27 combines with J gene TRBJ2-7, with 9 nucleotides matching TRBD1. The CDR3 has 15 amino acids. Germline V lookup: CDR1 MNHEY, CDR2 SMNVEV (reference sequence). V trimming: 3 bases; J trimming: 5 bases; junction bases outside the gene matches: 8. The CDR3 coding sequence is TGTGCCAGCAGTTTGGTCGGGACAGGGCACAACGAGCAGTACTTC. The encoded protein is CASSLVGTGHNEQYF.

The rearrangement uses TRBV7-6 and TRBJ2-7; D possibly corresponds to TRBD1 (6 bases). Trimming took 3 bases from V and 2 from J, leaving 11 bases between them. The length of the CDR3 is 14 residues. Germline assignment: CDR1 SGHVS and CDR2 FNYEAQ. CDR3 DNA sequence: TGTGCCAGCAGCTTCCGTCAGGGGCCCTACGAGCAGTACTTC. Translated: CASSFRQGPYEQYF. Combining the CDR3 with reference TRBV7-6 and TRBJ2-7 gives the whole variable domain GAGVSQSPRYKVTKRGQDVALRCDPISGHVSLYWYRQALGQGPEFLTYFNYEAQQDKSGLPNDRFSAERPEGSISTLTIQRTEQRDSAMYRCASSFRQGPYEQYFGPGTRLTVT.

The rearrangement joins TRBV28 to TRBJ1-2; tentative D call: TRBD1 (6 bases). Trimming pared 8 bases from V and 5 bases from J, leaving 21 bases between. The CDR3 spans 15 residues. The V gene's germline CDR1 is MDHEN and CDR2 SYDVKM. The DNA for the CDR3 is TGTGCCAGCGGACTTACCCCTGGACAGATATATGGCTACACCTTC. This gives the protein CASGLTPGQIYGYTF.

J is TRBJ2-7 and V is TRBV28, with D perhaps matching TRBD1 (6 bases). Germline V CDR1 and CDR2: MDHEN, SYDVKM. The germline V and J ends were trimmed by 1 base and 3 bases, with 13 bases remaining between them. The CDR3 totals 15 residues. The CDR3 protein is CASSLSGTLHYEQYF. The CDR3 DNA reads as TGTGCCAGCAGTTTATCAGGGACATTACACTACGAGCAGTACTTC.

This chain connects TRBV6-6 to TRBJ2-7, with 9 bases aligning to TRBD1. J lost 3 bases, V lost 6 bases, and 9 bases had no gene match. The V gene's germline CDR1 is MNHNY and CDR2 SVGAGI (reference sequence). This CDR3 has 15 amino acids. The DNA of the CDR3 is TGTGCCAGCAGAAGGGGACAGGGCTTAGACTACGAGCAGTACTTC. This encodes CASRRGQGLDYEQYF.

This chain joins TRBV19 and TRBJ1-2; 8 nucleotides align to TRBD1. Germline CDR1 LNHDA, CDR2 SQIVND (reference sequence). The CDR3 has 16 amino acids. The V segment lost 2 bases and the J segment 6 bases; nucleotides outside the gene matches: 11. The CDR3 is CASSIKGGQGEDGYTF. Written as DNA, the CDR3 is TGTGCCAGTAGTATAAAAGGAGGACAGGGAGAAGATGGCTACACCTTC.

The chain couples TRBV27 to TRBJ1-1; tentatively, D is TRBD1 (5 bases). The CDR3 is 13 residues long. CDR1 and CDR2 from the germline V gene are MNHEY and SMNVEV (reference sequence). V lost 5 bases and J lost 5, with 12 bases in between. The CDR3 spells CASSGGAPTEAFF. The CDR3, as DNA: TGTGCCAGCAGTGGAGGGGCACCAACTGAAGCTTTCTTT.

V usage is TRBV5-6 and J usage is TRBJ1-2; D possibly corresponds to TRBD1 (5 bases). Germline CDR1 SGHDT, CDR2 YYEEEE. V was clipped by 3 bases and J by 3 bases, with 9 bases between them. This CDR3 comprises 13 residues. The CDR3 DNA reads as TGTGCCAGCAGCTCCCAGGGTTACTATGGCTACACCTTC. Translated: CASSSQGYYGYTF.

The J gene is TRBJ2-2, the V gene TRBV28; unclear D gene. Deletions cut 5 bases from V and 7 bases from J, with 11 bases between. Germline values: CDR1 MDHEN, CDR2 SYDVKM. The CDR3 loop spans 13 amino acids. The CDR3: CASSRTSYGELFF. In DNA, the CDR3 is TGTGCCAGCAGTCGAACGTCCTACGGGGAGCTGTTTTTT. The variable domain in full, completed from reference TRBV28 and TRBJ2-2, reads DVKVTQSSRYLVKRTGEKVFLECVQDMDHENMFWYRQDPGLGLRLIYFSYDVKMKEKGDIPEGYSVSREKKERFSLILESASTNQTSMYLCASSRTSYGELFFGEGSRLTVL.

The chain couples TRBV9 to TRBJ1-1; unclear D gene. This CDR3 has 13 residues. V was pared by 3 bases and J by 2 bases, with 8 bases between. CDR1 and CDR2 (germline): SGDLS, YYNGEE. The CDR3 sequence: CASSDGLNTEAFF. The CDR3 DNA reads TGTGCCAGCAGCGACGGACTAAACACTGAAGCTTTCTTT.

The CDR3 bases are TGCGCCAGCAGCCAAGGGGACAGGGGTCCCACACCATTAAGAGAGCAGTACTTC. This gives the protein CASSQGDRGPTPLREQYF. The rearrangement uses TRBV4-3 and TRBJ2-7; 10 bases are shared with TRBD1. Germline assignment: CDR1 LGHNA and CDR2 YSLEER. V was clipped by 1 base and J by 7 bases; unmatched bases: 16. This CDR3 comprises 18 residues.

This clone was counted between two and nine times. The sample holds other DNA sequences that translate to the same CDR3. This chain uses TRBV2 with TRBJ2-5; unclear D gene. V was shortened by 3 bases and J by 4 bases, with 3 bases between the two germline ends. The CDR3 runs 11 residues. From germline, CDR1 is SNHLY and CDR2 FYNNEI. Written as DNA, the CDR3 is TGTGCCAGCAGTGATAGAGAGACCCAGTACTTC. As protein: CASSDRETQYF. The variable domain in full, with the rest retrieved from reference TRBV2 and TRBJ2-5, is EPEVTQTPSHQVTQMGQEVILRCVPISNHLYFYWYRQILGQKVEFLVSFYNNEISEKSEIFDDQFSVERPDGSNFTLKIRSTKLEDSAMYFCASSDRETQYFGPGTRLLVL.

This chain links TRBV9 with TRBJ1-1; D might be TRBD1 (6 bases). The V gene's germline CDR1 is SGDLS and CDR2 YYNGEE. There are 16 residues in the CDR3. Trimming shortened V by 3 bases and J by 4 bases, and 19 bases separated the two germline ends. The CDR3 coding sequence is TGTGCCAGCAGCGGGGGGGGACACCGCCGGAGCACTGAAGCTTTCTTT. It codes for CASSGGGHRRSTEAFF.

This sequence joins TRBV5-8 and TRBJ2-7; 8 bases map to TRBD2. Germline CDR1 and CDR2: SGHTS and YDEGEE. V lost 1 base to trimming and J lost 2 bases; unmatched junction nucleotides: 5. This CDR3 has 15 amino acids. The CDR3 sequence is CASSLYAGGTYEQYF. CDR3 sequence (DNA): TGTGCCAGCAGCTTGTATGCGGGAGGCACCTACGAGCAGTACTTC.

This chain uses TRBV11-2 with TRBJ1-2; D perhaps matches TRBD1 (5 bases). Germline values: CDR1 SGHAT, CDR2 FQNNGV. This CDR3 region has 13 residues. V lost 0 bases to trimming and J lost 8 bases, with 10 bases between them. The CDR3 sequence is CASSLDRAEGYTF. The CDR3 DNA is TGTGCCAGCAGCTTAGACAGGGCCGAGGGCTACACCTTC.

This rearrangement joins TRBV5-1 to TRBJ1-6; 8 bases agree with TRBD1. The CDR3 spans 14 residues. Trimming took 1 base from V and 8 from J; bases not matched to a gene: 2. Germline V CDR1 and CDR2: SGHRS, YFSETQ. The CDR3 sequence is CASSLSQGDSPLHF. The CDR3 bases are TGCGCCAGCAGCTTGTCACAGGGGGATTCACCCCTCCACTTT. The complete variable domain, with remaining parts taken from reference TRBV5-1 and TRBJ1-6, reads KAGVTQTPRYLIKTRGQQVTLSCSPISGHRSVSWYQQTPGQGLQFLFEYFSETQRNKGNFPGRFSGRQFSNSRSEMNVSTLELGDSALYLCASSLSQGDSPLHFGNGTRLTVT.

The CDR3 sequence is CASSFEGGQPQHF. The CDR3 DNA sequence: TGTGCCAGCAGTTTTGAAGGGGGTCAGCCCCAGCATTTT. The gene calls are TRBV27 and TRBJ1-5; possible D gene TRBD1, 6 bases. The ends were cut back, 3 bases at V and 6 bases at J, with 9 bases in the middle. This CDR3 is built from 13 residues. Germline CDR1 MNHEY, CDR2 SMNVEV (reference sequence).

The chain carries TRBV19 and TRBJ2-1, with 9 bases matching TRBD1. This CDR3 contains 14 residues. Germline V gives CDR1 LNHDA, CDR2 SQIVND (reference sequence). V shed 3 bases, J shed 8 bases, and the junction held 5 bases outside the gene matches. DNA for the CDR3: TGTGCCAGTAGTATCCCCGGGACAGGGTATGAGCAGTTCTTC. Protein product: CASSIPGTGYEQFF.

The chain uses TRBV3-1 (or the pseudogene TRBV3-2) and TRBJ2-7; 9 positions agree with TRBD2. This CDR3 has 15 amino acids. After removal of 4 bases from V and 0 bases from J, the junction contained 4 bases not matched to a gene. The germline gives CDR1 LGHDT, CDR2 YNNKEL (reference sequence). As DNA, the CDR3 is TGTGCCAGCAGCCTTTATAGCGGGAGCTCCTACGAGCAGTACTTC. Its protein is CASSLYSGSSYEQYF.

This chain uses TRBV10-2 with TRBJ1-2; unclear D gene. This CDR3 has 13 residues. The germline V gene has CDR1 WSHSY and CDR2 SAAADI. V dropped 0 bases and J dropped 7 bases, with 9 bases sitting between them. The CDR3 bases are TGCGCCAGCAGTGAGTCCGGGGTAGGTGGCTACACCTTC. Its translation is CASSESGVGGYTF.

V and J are TRBV28 and TRBJ1-2, with TRBD1 identical over 7 bases. This CDR3 region has 15 residues. Germline CDR1 and CDR2: MDHEN and SYDVKM. V lost 1 base to trimming and J lost 7 bases; unmatched junction nucleotides: 9. This CDR3 reads CASSLLDREGGGYTF. The CDR3 nucleotides are TGTGCCAGCAGTTTATTAGACAGGGAAGGGGGTGGCTACACCTTC.

The J gene is TRBJ2-3, the V gene TRBV6-5; 10 bases map to TRBD1. Germline lookup yields CDR1 MNHEY and CDR2 SVGAGI. V trimming: 6 bases; J trimming: 5 bases; junction bases outside the gene matches: 5. The CDR3 contains 14 residues. In DNA form, the CDR3 reads TGTGCCAGCAGGGACAGGGGGGGAGTAGATACGCAGTATTTT. This codes for CASRDRGGVDTQYF.

The J gene is TRBJ1-4, the V gene TRBV9; D unresolved. Germline V gene sequence: CDR1 SGDLS, CDR2 YYNGEE. The CDR3 consists of 15 residues. Trimming cost V 1 base and J 4 bases, with 11 bases left between them. In DNA form, the CDR3 reads TGTGCCAGCAGCGTATTGTCCGGTGTTAATGAAAAACTGTTTTTT. It encodes CASSVLSGVNEKLFF.

In this sample, this clone turned up once. The rearrangement links TRBV14 to TRBJ1-1; D gene uncertain. The V end was cut by 1 base, the J end by 5 bases, with 14 bases between. CDR1 is SGHDN and CDR2 is FVKESK in the germline V gene. The CDR3 totals 15 residues. In nucleotides, the CDR3 is TGTGCCAGCAGCCAAGCATCTCGTCCAGGAACTGAAGCTTTCTTT. It yields the protein CASSQASRPGTEAFF. The variable domain in full, completed from reference TRBV14 and TRBJ1-1, reads EAGVTQFPSHSVIEKGQTVTLRCDPISGHDNLYWYRRVMGKEIKFLLHFVKESKQDESGMPNNRFLAERTGGTYSTLKVQPAELEDSGVYFCASSQASRPGTEAFFGQGTRLTVV.

This chain uses TRBV6-6 with TRBJ2-3; the match to TRBD2 covers 7 bases. Germline values: CDR1 MNHNY, CDR2 SVGAGI (reference sequence). The CDR3 runs 14 residues. The J segment lost 3 bases and the V segment lost 4 bases, leaving 4 bases of the junction unmatched. CDR3 region: CASSSLAVTDTQYF. The CDR3 coding sequence is TGTGCCAGCAGTTCCCTAGCGGTGACAGATACGCAGTATTTT.

The chain uses TRBV27 and TRBJ2-1, with 9 bases fitting TRBD1. Germline trimming cut 4 bases from V and 7 bases from J; bases unmatched to any gene: 5. The CDR3 consists of 14 residues. From germline, CDR1 is MNHEY and CDR2 SMNVEV (reference sequence). CDR3 sequence: CASSSGTGQNEQFF. DNA for the CDR3: TGTGCCAGCAGTTCCGGGACAGGGCAAAATGAGCAGTTCTTC.

The CDR3 DNA reads as TGTGCCAGCAGCATTGCAGGGGGTCGCACAGATACGCAGTATTTT. Its protein product is CASSIAGGRTDTQYF. V usage is TRBV6-5 and J usage is TRBJ2-3, with 7 bases that match TRBD1. The CDR3 runs 15 residues. Unmatched junction bases numbered 7, after V lost 6 bases and J lost 1 base. Germline V gene sequence: CDR1 MNHEY, CDR2 SVGAGI.

The chain is built from TRBV5-1 and TRBJ1-3; D is possibly TRBD1 (6 bases). CDR1 is SGHRS, CDR2 YFSETQ, per germline. CDR3 length: 14 amino acids. The ends were cut back, 9 bases at V and 2 bases at J, with 15 bases in the middle. The CDR3 region is CATSTGPAGNTIYF. DNA for the CDR3: TGCGCCACCTCAACAGGGCCCGCTGGAAACACCATATATTTT.

The CDR3 DNA reads as TGTGCCACCAGTGGAGGAGAAGCCACAGGGAACACTGAAGCTTTCTTT. Translation gives CATSGGEATGNTEAFF. V usage is TRBV24-1 and J usage is TRBJ1-1, with D maybe TRBD1 (5 bases). The CDR3 has 16 amino acids. V was pared by 5 bases and J by 1 base, with 16 bases between. CDR1 and CDR2 (germline): KGHDR, SFDVKD.

This clone came up once. The rearrangement uses TRBV6-5 and TRBJ1-6; D call uncertain. Trimming cost V 6 bases and J 9 bases, with 15 bases left between them. Germline V gene sequence: CDR1 MNHEY, CDR2 SVGAGI. This CDR3 region has 14 residues. The CDR3 loop reads CASSVGETSSPLHF. The CDR3, as DNA: TGTGCCAGCAGCGTCGGAGAAACGTCTTCACCCCTCCACTTT.